The source of this T cell receptor (beta chain) is a study of tumor-infiltrating lymphocytes in primary liver carcinoma. Study information: Primary liver carcinoma, confirmed by histopathology, was surgically resected. Samples yielded about 3.65 to 7.5 million productive TCRbeta reads, similar across tissue types. General study results and limits: Among the pair types, tumor region pairs showed more overlap than tumor-adjacent and tumor-blood pairs. Significantly larger top-250-clone fractions were found in tumors than in blood (p = 0.039).

TCR beta cDNA was prepared out of roughly 0.45 ug total RNA by means of a constant-region primer. Three rounds of nested multiplex PCR with slightly modified ARM-PCR produced TCR beta libraries. Two initial PCR rounds of ten to eleven cycles each paired TRBV1-TRBV30 forward primers with a C-beta reverse primer. Each CDR3 protein is one row after TCRdb ran MiXCR on the multiplex PCR reads. The sample includes 320,000 or so distinct CDR3 sequences, less than 75% of them seen just once. This clonotype appeared once. Its cognate antigen is unknown. Germline DNA was also extracted, with blood RNA taken from unsorted whole blood. The CDR3 has 13 residues. Deletions cut 7 bases from V and 8 bases from J, with 17 bases between. CDR1 is MDHEN, CDR2 SYDVKM, per germline.

The rearrangement uses TRBV28 and TRBJ1-2; D gene uncertain. This sequence was found in a man aged 35-49 years with primary liver carcinoma and hepatitis B virus infection. The sample consisted of peripheral blood. The DNA for the CDR3 is TGTGCCAGCATCCTTGGAGAGGGAAGCGGCTACACCTTC. Protein: CASILGEGSGYTF.